Listed below are T cell receptor beta chains from one sample, sequenced in a study of blood T cell repertoires in COVID-19. TCRdb's table, derived via immunoSEQ multiplex PCR, lists solely in-frame clones and lacks some. In the table there are more than 300,000 clones, approximately 89% of which are singletons. Specimen: peripheral blood. The source is a woman aged 25 to 45 with COVID-19, enrolled during active disease. Each CDR3 is given with its conserved first and last residue. D genes are given only for firm matches. Rows may omit the clone size; those that give it use once, few, many or a size class.

D,J,V,size,CDR3,DNA
.,TRBJ1-4,TRBV2,few,CASSSEGDKDEKLFF,TGTGCCAGCAGCAGCGAGGGGGATAAGGATGAAAAACTGTTTTTT
.,TRBJ2-4,TRBV20-1,.,CSARLRTKTVF,TGCAGTGCTAGACTGAGGACTAAGACCGTCTTC
.,TRBJ1-4,TRBV24-1,.,CATSRDSEKLFF,TGTGCCACCAGTCGAGACAGCGAAAAACTGTTTTTT
.,TRBJ2-3,TRBV6-5,.,CASSYSTGLTDTQYF,TGTGCCAGCAGTTACTCGACAGGCCTCACAGATACGCAGTATTTT
TRBD2,TRBJ2-7,TRBV7-2,.,CASSLMPSGRARFYEQYF,TGTGCCAGCAGCTTAATGCCCAGCGGGAGGGCCAGGTTCTACGAGCAGTACTTC
.,TRBJ2-3,TRBV7-3,.,CASSRSGITDTQYF,TGTGCCAGCAGCCGTAGCGGTATCACAGATACGCAGTATTTT
.,TRBJ1-4,TRBV6-5,.,CASSYGQPEKLFF,TGTGCCAGCAGTTACGGGCAGCCCGAAAAACTGTTTTTT
.,TRBJ1-1,TRBV30,.,CAWAGQSEAFF,TGTGCCTGGGCCGGACAGAGTGAAGCTTTCTTT
TRBD2,TRBJ2-1,TRBV29-1,.,CSVEDLLAGSNEQFF,TGCAGCGTTGAAGATCTTCTAGCGGGAAGCAATGAGCAGTTCTTC
TRBD1,TRBJ2-5,TRBV29-1,.,CSVEGGQGVETQYF,TGCAGCGTTGAGGGGGGACAGGGGGTCGAGACCCAGTACTTC
TRBD2,TRBJ2-1,TRBV7-8,.,CASSSGLAGYNEQFF,TGTGCCAGCAGCAGCGGACTAGCGGGCTACAATGAGCAGTTCTTC
.,TRBJ2-1,TRBV4-2,.,CASSLRLASYNEQFF,TGTGCCAGCAGCCTTAGACTTGCTTCTTACAATGAGCAGTTCTTC
TRBD1,TRBJ1-1,TRBV14,.,CASSPTGVTEAFF,TGTGCCAGCAGCCCGACAGGGGTCACTGAAGCTTTCTTT